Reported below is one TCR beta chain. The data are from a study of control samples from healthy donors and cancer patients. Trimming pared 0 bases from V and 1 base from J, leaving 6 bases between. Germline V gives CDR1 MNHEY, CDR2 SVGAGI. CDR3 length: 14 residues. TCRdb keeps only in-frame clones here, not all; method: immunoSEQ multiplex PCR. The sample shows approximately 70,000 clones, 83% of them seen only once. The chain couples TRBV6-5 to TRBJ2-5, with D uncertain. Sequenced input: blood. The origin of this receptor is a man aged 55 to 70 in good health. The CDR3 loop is CASSYSTLQETQYF. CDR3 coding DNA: TGTGCCAGCAGTTACTCAACCCTCCAAGAGACCCAGTACTTC.